This T cell receptor beta chain was captured in a study of T-cell reconstitution after alpha-beta-depleted transplantation in children. The table lists this clonotype with a few counts. The CDR3 totals 15 residues. The germline V gene has CDR1 LNHNV and CDR2 YYDKDF (reference sequence). Trimming removed 0 bases from V and 6 bases from J, with 11 bases in between. It was with unique molecular identifiers that the TCRbeta library was prepared. TCRdb independently ran MiXCR on the PCR reads; one entry per CDR3 protein. The data contain hundreds of thousands of distinct CDR3 sequences, over 25% of them seen just once; the ten biggest clones take up roughly 2.5%.

Material: PBMCs from the stem cell graft donor, obtained from the stem cell graft. V usage is TRBV15 and J usage is TRBJ2-2; either TRBD1 or TRBD2 may supply D (6 bases each). The sequence was obtained from a human donor who donated a stem cell graft to a child with aplastic anemia. The CDR3 is CATSRDRGLAGELFF. CDR3 coding DNA: TGTGCCACCAGCAGAGATCGGGGGCTCGCCGGGGAGCTGTTTTTT.